The 3 T cell receptor beta chains presented below share a single source sample, sequenced in a study of control samples from healthy donors and cancer patients. Here immunoSEQ multiplex PCR was the method, and the copy in TCRdb shows in-frame clones only, minus some. This sample has around 120,000 clones, with 85% to 90% found just once. Material for sequencing was PBMCs. The receptors come from a woman aged 50 to 65 with colorectal cancer.

The chain links TRBV18 to TRBJ2-2; possible D gene TRBD1, 5 bases. The CDR3 is 14 amino acids. The V end lost 2 bases, the J end lost 5 bases, and 9 bases lay between the germline ends. Per the germline V gene, CDR1 is KGHSH and CDR2 is LQKENI. This CDR3 is CASSPNRQTGELFF. In DNA, the CDR3 is TGTGCCAGCTCACCAAACAGGCAGACCGGGGAGCTGTTTTTT.

This chain connects TRBV19 to TRBJ2-2; D is ambiguous. The V end lost 11 bases, the J end lost 7 bases, and 14 bases lay between the germline ends. In germline, CDR1 is LNHDA, CDR2 SQIVND (reference sequence). CDR3 size: 12 residues. The CDR3 sequence is CAAGRAGGELFF. The DNA for the CDR3 is TGTGCCGCCGGCCGGGCTGGCGGGGAGCTGTTTTTT. Full variable domain (remainder filled in from reference TRBV19 and TRBJ2-2): DGGITQSPKYLFRKEGQNVTLSCEQNLNHDAMYWYRQDPGQGLRLIYYSQIVNDFQKGDIAEGYSVSREKKESFPLTVTSAQKNPTAFYLCAAGRAGGELFFGEGSRLTVL.

V usage is TRBV5-4 and J usage is TRBJ1-2, with D perhaps TRBD1 (5 bases). Trimming cost V 5 bases and J 4 bases, with 12 bases left between them. The CDR3 covers 13 residues. Germline loops: CDR1 SGHNT, CDR2 YYREEE (reference sequence). The CDR3 DNA reads TGTGCCAGCAGACGCGGGACGGGCTATGGCTACACCTTC. Protein product: CASRRGTGYGYTF.